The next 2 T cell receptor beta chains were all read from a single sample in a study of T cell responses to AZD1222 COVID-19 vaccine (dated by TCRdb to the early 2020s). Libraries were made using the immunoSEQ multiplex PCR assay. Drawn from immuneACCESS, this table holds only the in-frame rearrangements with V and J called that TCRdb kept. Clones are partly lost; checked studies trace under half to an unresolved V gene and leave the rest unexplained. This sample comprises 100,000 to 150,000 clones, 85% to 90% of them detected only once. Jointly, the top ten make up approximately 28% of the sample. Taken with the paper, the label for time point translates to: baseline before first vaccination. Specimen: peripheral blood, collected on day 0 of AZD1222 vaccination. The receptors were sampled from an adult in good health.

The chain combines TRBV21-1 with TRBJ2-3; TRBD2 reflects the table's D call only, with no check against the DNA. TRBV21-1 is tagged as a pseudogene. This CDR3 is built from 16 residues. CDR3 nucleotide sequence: TGTGCCAGCAGCAAAGTCGGACTAGCGAGGGGAGATACGCAGTATTTT. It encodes CASSKVGLARGDTQYF.

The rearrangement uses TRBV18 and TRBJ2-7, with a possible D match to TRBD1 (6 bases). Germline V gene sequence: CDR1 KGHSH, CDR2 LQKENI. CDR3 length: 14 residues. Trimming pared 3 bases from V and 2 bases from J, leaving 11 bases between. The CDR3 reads CASSPKQGPYEQYF. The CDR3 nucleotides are TGTGCCAGCTCACCGAAACAGGGTCCCTACGAGCAGTACTTC. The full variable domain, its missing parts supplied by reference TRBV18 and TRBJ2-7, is NAGVMQNPRHLVRRRGQEARLRCSPMKGHSHVYWYRQLPEEGLKFMVYLQKENIIDESGMPKERFSAEFPKEGPSILRIQQVVRGDSAAYFCASSPKQGPYEQYFGPGTRLTVT.